A selection of T cell receptor beta chains follows, all from one sample in a study of blood T cell repertoires in COVID-19. Some clones are missing from TCRdb's copy, which holds only in-frame ones; the method was immunoSEQ multiplex PCR. This sample has roughly 120,000 clones, with nearly 90% found just once. The material sequenced was peripheral blood. The origin of the receptors is a human donor in a cohort sampled during active COVID-19. CDR3s include the opening cysteine and the closing phenylalanine or tryptophan. Each record gives: clone size, J gene, V gene, D gene, CDR3 protein, CDR3 DNA. D genes are given only for firm matches. Some rows mark clone size as missing; the rest say once, few, many or name a class of expanded clone.

- TRBJ1-1 TRBV19 TRBD1 CASSGQGNTEAFF TGTGCCAGTAGCGGACAGGGCAACACTGAAGCTTTCTTT
- TRBJ2-5 TRBV11-2 TRBD1 CASSSAGGFETQYF TGTGCCAGCAGCTCCGCAGGGGGCTTCGAGACCCAGTACTTC
- TRBJ2-1 TRBV28 - CASSLYLATAFEQFF TGTGCCAGCAGTTTATATCTAGCGACGGCCTTTGAGCAGTTCTTC
- TRBJ2-1 TRBV28 - CASTLSPANEQFF TGTGCCAGCACCCTTAGCCCAGCCAATGAGCAGTTCTTC
medium-sized TRBJ2-5 TRBV7-2 - CASSTGLDGTQYF TGTGCCAGCAGCACCGGACTTGACGGGACCCAGTACTTC
- TRBJ2-5 TRBV5-1 - CASSVLEQRGTQYF TGCGCCAGCAGCGTACTAGAGCAGCGCGGTACCCAGTACTTC
- TRBJ2-1 TRBV27 TRBD2 CASSLRLAGGPGNEQFF TGTGCCAGCAGTTTAAGGCTAGCGGGAGGGCCGGGAAATGAGCAGTTCTTC
once TRBJ1-2 TRBV28 TRBD1 CASTSPAGQGAYGYTF TGTGCCAGCACCTCCCCCGCGGGACAGGGGGCCTATGGCTACACCTTC
- TRBJ2-7 TRBV7-9 TRBD1 CASSLGTGVSYEQYF TGTGCCAGCAGCTTAGGTACAGGGGTCTCCTACGAGCAGTACTTC
- TRBJ2-7 TRBV29-1 TRBD1 CSVTRDRGYEQYF TGCAGCGTTACCCGGGACAGGGGCTACGAGCAGTACTTC
once TRBJ2-1 TRBV11-2 - CASSLQINLSSSSYNEQFF TGTGCCAGCAGCTTACAGATTAACCTTTCTTCTAGCTCCTACAATGAGCAGTTCTTC
- TRBJ2-5 TRBV19 - CASSPGKTQYF TGTGCCAGTAGTCCTGGCAAGACCCAGTACTTC
- TRBJ2-3 TRBV6-4 - CASSESERADTQYF TGTGCCAGCAGCGAATCCGAGAGGGCAGATACGCAGTATTTT
- TRBJ2-7 TRBV6-5 TRBD1 CASRTGGTRREQYF TGTGCCAGCAGGACAGGGGGTACACGCCGCGAGCAGTACTTC
- TRBJ2-5 TRBV7-9 - CASSLTQQETQYF TGTGCCAGCAGCTTAACACAGCAAGAGACCCAGTACTTC
- TRBJ2-2 TRBV4-3 - CASSQSGPNTGELFF TGCGCCAGCAGCCAAAGCGGGCCGAACACCGGGGAGCTGTTTTTT
- TRBJ1-3 TRBV30 - CAWRQNSGNTIYF TGTGCCTGGAGACAGAACTCTGGAAACACCATATATTTT
once TRBJ2-7 TRBV7-9 TRBD1 CASSITGGYEQYF TGTGCCAGCAGCATTACAGGGGGCTACGAGCAGTACTTC
few TRBJ1-5 TRBV6-5 - CASSLNRNGNQPQHF TGTGCCAGCAGCCTTAACAGGAATGGCAATCAGCCCCAGCATTTT
- TRBJ2-2 TRBV2 - CASRATRAGELFF TGTGCCAGCAGAGCCACTAGGGCCGGGGAGCTGTTTTTT
- TRBJ1-1 TRBV12-3/TRBV12-4 - CASRTTGPTEAFF TGTGCCAGCAGAACGACAGGCCCCACTGAAGCTTTCTTT
- TRBJ1-4 TRBV5-4 TRBD1 CASSLGTTGTGGYEKLFF TGTGCCAGCAGCTTGGGGACTACCGGGACAGGGGGCTATGAAAAACTGTTTTTT
- TRBJ2-6 TRBV29-1 - CSVWEEGPSGANVLTF TGCAGCGTGTGGGAGGAAGGGCCCTCTGGGGCCAACGTCCTGACTTTC
- TRBJ1-1 TRBV3-1/TRBV3-2 TRBD1 CASRPGGLAEAFF TGTGCCAGCAGACCAGGGGGCCTCGCTGAAGCTTTCTTT
- TRBJ2-3 TRBV5-1 - CASSGGGRTDTQYF TGCGCCAGCAGCGGAGGAGGTCGCACAGATACGCAGTATTTT
- TRBJ1-1 TRBV19 TRBD1 CASSILGTGRGTEAFF TGTGCCAGTAGTATACTGGGGACAGGGAGGGGCACTGAAGCTTTCTTT
- TRBJ1-4 TRBV5-1 TRBD1 CASSLSGTDDEKLFF TGCGCCAGCAGCTTGTCTGGGACAGACGATGAAAAACTGTTTTTT
- TRBJ2-7 TRBV12-3/TRBV12-4 TRBD1 CASSPGTDYEQYF TGTGCCAGCAGTCCCGGGACAGACTACGAGCAGTACTTC
- TRBJ1-2 TRBV18 - CASSPGLYGYTF TGTGCCAGCTCACCGGGGCTCTATGGCTACACCTTC
- TRBJ1-6 TRBV7-2 TRBD1 CASSRKQGATDSPLHF TGTGCCAGCAGCCGCAAACAGGGGGCGACGGATTCACCCCTCCACTTT
- TRBJ1-5 TRBV4-3 TRBD1 CASSLNHRGSNQPQHF TGCGCCAGCAGCCTTAACCACAGGGGGAGCAATCAGCCCCAGCATTTT
- TRBJ2-2 TRBV12-5 - CASGSNRVGSTGELFF TGTGCTAGTGGTTCCAACAGGGTTGGCAGCACCGGGGAGCTGTTTTTT
- TRBJ2-3 TRBV24-1 - CATSESSTDTQYF TGTGCCACCAGTGAATCTAGCACAGATACGCAGTATTTT
- TRBJ2-5 TRBV6-5 TRBD2 CASSYSRRGYQETQYF TGTGCCAGCAGTTACTCAAGGCGGGGGTACCAAGAGACCCAGTACTTC
- TRBJ2-1 TRBV4-2 TRBD2 CASSETTSGRGMLNEQFF TGTGCCAGCAGCGAAACGACTAGCGGGAGGGGAATGTTGAATGAGCAGTTCTTC
- TRBJ1-1 TRBV18 - CASSRGDTGNTEAFF TGTGCCAGCTCACGAGGGGACACTGGGAACACTGAAGCTTTCTTT
- TRBJ1-5 TRBV7-3 - CASSAQGNQPQHF TGTGCCAGCAGCGCCCAGGGGAATCAGCCCCAGCATTTT
- TRBJ2-7 TRBV27 TRBD1 CASRSGGIYEQYF TGTGCCAGCAGGTCAGGGGGCATATACGAGCAGTACTTC
- TRBJ2-7 TRBV12-3/TRBV12-4 - CASSTNSYEQYF TGTGCCAGCAGTACAAATTCCTACGAGCAGTACTTC
- TRBJ1-1 TRBV5-4 - CASSLASGTRNTEAFF TGTGCCAGCAGCTTGGCAAGCGGAACAAGAAACACTGAAGCTTTCTTT
- TRBJ1-1 TRBV14 - CASSQDWGREGTEAFF TGTGCCAGCAGCCAAGATTGGGGCAGGGAGGGCACTGAAGCTTTCTTT
- TRBJ1-1 TRBV5-4 - CASSSTGNTEAFF TGTGCCAGCAGCTCAACCGGTAACACTGAAGCTTTCTTT
- TRBJ1-2 TRBV2 - CASRRTALGHIDGYTF TGTGCCAGCAGGAGGACGGCCTTGGGACACATTGATGGCTACACCTTC
- TRBJ2-1 TRBV11-3 TRBD1 CASSLGTGGHNEQFF TGTGCCAGCAGCTTAGGGACAGGGGGGCACAATGAGCAGTTCTTC
few TRBJ2-1 TRBV6-5 TRBD2 CASSYSSGSSYNEQFF TGTGCCAGCAGTTACTCGAGCGGGAGCTCCTACAATGAGCAGTTCTTC
- TRBJ2-7 TRBV7-6 - CASSPVGGYEQYF TGTGCCAGCAGCCCAGTTGGCGGCTACGAGCAGTACTTC
once TRBJ1-2 TRBV19 TRBD1 CASSMDRGYYGYTF TGTGCCAGTAGTATGGACAGGGGATACTATGGCTACACCTTC
few TRBJ2-1 TRBV9 - CASSVANEQFF TGTGCCAGCAGCGTAGCGAATGAGCAGTTCTTC
once TRBJ1-5 TRBV28 TRBD1 CASSGTGGRNQPQHF TGTGCCAGCTCCGGGACAGGAGGAAGGAATCAGCCCCAGCATTTT
- TRBJ1-2 TRBV7-8 TRBD1 CASSPRDRDYGYTF TGTGCCAGCAGCCCACGGGACAGGGACTATGGCTACACCTTC